Presented here are 18 T cell receptor beta chains from one specimen sequenced in a study of neurological immune-mediated disorders. Via MiXCR, TCRdb re-called the 5' RACE reads, giving one row per CDR3 protein. This table holds some 86,000 distinct CDR3 sequences, 2% to 3% found once. Material for sequencing was PBMCs. These receptor sequences come from a woman in her twenties or thirties with multiple sclerosis.

This clonotype has a count of ten or more. The rearrangement joins TRBV20-1 to TRBJ2-7; 11 bases are a match to TRBD2. J gave up 0 bases and V 5 bases, and 12 bases lay outside the gene matches. Germline CDR1 is DFQATT and CDR2 is SNEGSKA (reference sequence). CDR3 length: 17 amino acids. Here the CDR3 DNA reads TGCAGTGCTTTACTAGCGGGAGCCCCACGAACCTCCTACGAGCAGTACTTC. Translation gives CSALLAGAPRTSYEQYF.

In its sample, this clonotype was seen many times. The chain's CDR3 is CSARDPPLGRTDTQYF. Here the CDR3 DNA reads TGCAGTGCTAGAGATCCCCCCCTCGGGCGCACAGATACGCAGTATTTT. The V gene is TRBV20-1, the J gene TRBJ2-3; D remains ambiguous. The V and J ends lost 0 bases and 1 base respectively, with 14 bases between them. The CDR3 spans 16 residues. Germline V lookup: CDR1 DFQATT, CDR2 SNEGSKA (reference sequence).

This clonotype was detected ten times or more. The chain links TRBV20-1 to TRBJ2-3; 7 nucleotides line up with TRBD2. The V segment lost 6 bases and the J segment 5 bases; nucleotides outside the gene matches: 14. CDR1 and CDR2 (germline): DFQATT, SNEGSKA (reference sequence). The length of the CDR3 is 15 residues. CDR3 DNA: TGCAGTGCCGACTTTAGCATTCGCGGGGGAGATACGCAGTATTTT. Translating it yields CSADFSIRGGDTQYF.

This clonotype was counted many times. The genes are TRBV15 and TRBJ2-3; the match to TRBD2 covers 10 bases. The length of the CDR3 is 15 residues. CDR1 is LNHNV and CDR2 is YYDKDF in the germline V gene (reference sequence). After removal of 9 bases from V and 2 bases from J, the junction contained 8 bases not matched to a gene. CDR3 loop: CATKPGLADTDTQYF. The CDR3 nucleotides read TGTGCCACTAAACCTGGACTAGCGGACACAGATACGCAGTATTTT.

This clonotype occurred many times. J is TRBJ2-7 and V is TRBV28; D is unresolved. Germline V gives CDR1 MDHEN, CDR2 SYDVKM. The V end was cut by 6 bases, the J end by 6 bases, with 12 bases between. The CDR3 has 12 residues. Written as DNA, the CDR3 is TGTGCCAGCAGCGTTGGGTGGGGCGAGCAGTACTTC. Encoded protein: CASSVGWGEQYF.

This clonotype occurred many times. J is TRBJ2-1 and V is TRBV18; 11 bases are a match to TRBD1. Trimming took 2 bases from V and 6 from J; bases not matched to a gene: 3. Germline V lookup: CDR1 KGHSH, CDR2 LQKENI. The CDR3 is made up of 15 amino acids. CDR3 region: CASSPVGTGGNEQFF. The CDR3 bases are TGTGCCAGCTCACCAGTCGGGACAGGGGGCAATGAGCAGTTCTTC.

This clonotype has a handful of counts. A much larger clone differs from this one at a single base, so this may be a read error. The chain employs TRBV5-1 and TRBJ1-1; D gene ambiguous. Germline CDR1 is SGHRS and CDR2 is YFSETQ. The CDR3 is made up of 11 amino acids. The CDR3 region has the DNA TGCGACAGCAGCTTGGAGCGGGAAGCTTTCTTT. Translating gives CDSSLEREAFF.

There are many counts of this clonotype. This chain connects TRBV6-2 or TRBV6-3 to TRBJ2-2; 7 bases match TRBD1. The V and J ends lost 7 bases and 0 bases, in that order; junction bases with no gene match: 5. CDR3 size: 15 residues. The germline V gene encodes CDR1 MNHEY and CDR2 SVGEGT. This CDR3 reads CASNRQGANTGELFF. CDR3 sequence (DNA): TGTGCCAGCAACCGACAGGGAGCGAACACCGGGGAGCTGTTTTTT.

This rearrangement joins TRBV9 to TRBJ2-1; D is undetermined. Germline CDR1 is SGDLS and CDR2 is YYNGEE. This CDR3 is built from 12 residues. V lost 3 bases, J lost 6 bases, and 7 bases lay in between. Written as DNA, the CDR3 is TGTGCCAGCAGCGGAGTGGTCAATGAGCAGTTCTTC. Translated, it gives CASSGVVNEQFF.

This clonotype occurred many times. The chain carries TRBV9 and TRBJ2-1; 10 bases agree with TRBD2. The CDR3 loop spans 15 amino acids. The V segment lost 1 base and the J segment 5 bases; nucleotides outside the gene matches: 3. Germline V gene lookup returns CDR1 SGDLS and CDR2 YYNGEE. CDR3 protein: CASSVNLAGDNEQFF. The CDR3 coding sequence is TGTGCCAGCAGCGTAAACCTAGCGGGAGACAATGAGCAGTTCTTC.

This clonotype occurred many times. J is TRBJ1-2 and V is TRBV7-2, with D unresolved. V was cut by 1 base and J by 8 bases, with 14 bases left in between. Germline assignment: CDR1 SGHTA and CDR2 FQGNSA. The CDR3 has 14 amino acids. The CDR3 loop reads CASSLDGNSGGYTF. In nucleotides, the CDR3 is TGTGCCAGCAGCTTAGACGGGAATAGCGGCGGCTACACCTTC. Drawing the rest from reference TRBV7-2 and TRBJ1-2, the complete variable domain is GAGVSQSPSNKVTEKGKDVELRCDPISGHTALYWYRQSLGQGLEFLIYFQGNSAPDKSGLPSDRFSAERTGGSVSTLTIQRTQQEDSAVYLCASSLDGNSGGYTFGSGTRLTVV.

This clonotype has ten or more counts. The chain has TRBV12-3 or TRBV12-4 and TRBJ1-1, with 8 bases identical to TRBD1. V dropped 6 bases and J dropped 4; count of bases not matched to a gene: 7. The CDR3 contains 14 residues. Here the CDR3 DNA reads TGTGCCAGCAGAGACTCGACAGGGGCCACTGAAGCTTTCTTT. This gives the protein CASRDSTGATEAFF.

This clonotype was observed at least ten times. The chain employs TRBV20-1 and TRBJ2-1, with D possibly called TRBD1 or TRBD2 (5 bases each). Germline V gene sequence: CDR1 DFQATT, CDR2 SNEGSKA (reference sequence). The CDR3 contains 14 residues. Trimming cost V 3 bases and J 5 bases, with 14 bases left between them. The CDR3 region has the DNA TGCAGTGCTAGTACCGGGACCCGGAACAATGAGCAGTTCTTC. It is translated as CSASTGTRNNEQFF.

This clonotype was detected ten times or more. V usage is TRBV5-1 and J usage is TRBJ2-1; D call uncertain. The CDR3 is made up of 16 amino acids. Trimming cost V 0 bases and J 4 bases, with 14 bases left between them. Germline V gene lookup returns CDR1 SGHRS and CDR2 YFSETQ. The CDR3 reads CASSLVSLEPYNEQFF. DNA of the CDR3: TGCGCCAGCAGCTTGGTTAGCCTAGAACCTTACAATGAGCAGTTCTTC.

This clonotype was counted many times. The V gene is TRBV7-7, the J gene TRBJ2-1; 8 bases map to TRBD2. The CDR3 is 15 amino acids. Germline V gene sequence: CDR1 SSHAT, CDR2 FNYEAQ (reference sequence). V trimming: 1 base; J trimming: 13 bases; junction bases outside the gene matches: 12. CDR3 in amino acids: CASSLESGAGVVQFF. The CDR3 DNA reads as TGTGCCAGCAGCTTAGAAAGCGGAGCGGGAGTAGTTCAGTTCTTC.

This sequence joins TRBV19 and TRBJ1-2, with D possibly being TRBD1 (5 bases). This CDR3 is 14 amino acids long. Germline loops: CDR1 LNHDA, CDR2 SQIVND (reference sequence). The germline V and J ends were trimmed by 6 bases and 7 bases, with 18 bases remaining between them. The CDR3 DNA follows: TGTGCCAGTAGCACCTGGGGGACCGGTGTTGGCTACACCTTC. Translation: CASSTWGTGVGYTF.

There are many counts of this clonotype. The rearrangement uses TRBV7-8 and TRBJ2-7; 7 positions agree with TRBD1. Germline loops: CDR1 SGHVS, CDR2 FQNEAQ. This CDR3 is built from 14 residues. The J segment lost 3 bases and the V segment lost 2 bases, leaving 4 bases of the junction unmatched. The CDR3 sequence: CASSLKQGNYEQYF. In DNA form, the CDR3 reads TGTGCCAGCAGCTTAAAACAGGGGAACTACGAGCAGTACTTC.

This clonotype has ten or more counts. CDR3 protein: CASVRGQGADTGELFF. CDR3 nucleotide sequence: TGTGCCAGCGTCCGAGGGCAGGGGGCGGACACCGGGGAGCTGTTTTTT. The chain links TRBV28 to TRBJ2-2, with 8 positions matching TRBD1. This CDR3 comprises 16 residues. Germline CDR1 and CDR2: MDHEN and SYDVKM. V trimming: 8 bases; J trimming: 3 bases; junction bases outside the gene matches: 11.